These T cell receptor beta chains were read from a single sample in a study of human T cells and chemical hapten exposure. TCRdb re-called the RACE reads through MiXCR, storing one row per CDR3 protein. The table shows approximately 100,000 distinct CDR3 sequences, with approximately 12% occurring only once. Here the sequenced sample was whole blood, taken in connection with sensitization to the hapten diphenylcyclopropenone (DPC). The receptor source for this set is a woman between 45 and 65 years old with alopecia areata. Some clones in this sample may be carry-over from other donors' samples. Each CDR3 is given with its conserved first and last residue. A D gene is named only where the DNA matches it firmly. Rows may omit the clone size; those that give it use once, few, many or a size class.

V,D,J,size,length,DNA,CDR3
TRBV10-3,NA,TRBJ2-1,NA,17,TGTGCCATCAGTGAGTCGATACAGGAGACTTCCTACAATGAGCAGTTCTTC,CAISESIQETSYNEQFF
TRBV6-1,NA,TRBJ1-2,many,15,TGTGCCAGCAGTGAAAACCCCGCCAATAGCTATGGCTACACCTTC,CASSENPANSYGYTF
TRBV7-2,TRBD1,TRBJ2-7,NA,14,TGTGCCAGCAGATTAGGACAGGGTCCCCTCGAGCAGTACTTC,CASRLGQGPLEQYF
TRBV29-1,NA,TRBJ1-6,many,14,TGCAGCGTGAAGATTCAGGAAGATAATTCACCCCTCCACTTT,CSVKIQEDNSPLHF
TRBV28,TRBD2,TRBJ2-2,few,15,TGTGCCAGCAGTTTTAGCGGGGGGGACACCGGGGAGCTGTTTTTT,CASSFSGGDTGELFF
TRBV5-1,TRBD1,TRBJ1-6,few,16,TGCGCCAGCACTAACAGGGACAGGGGAGAAAATTCACCCCTCCACTTT,CASTNRDRGENSPLHF
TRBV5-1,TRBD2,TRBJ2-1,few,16,TGCGCCAGCGGCCCACATCCGGGACTAGACCAAAATGGGCAGTTCTTC,CASGPHPGLDQNGQFF
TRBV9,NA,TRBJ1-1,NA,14,TGTGCCAGCAGCGTAGGCGACGGCTACACTGAAGCTTTCTTT,CASSVGDGYTEAFF
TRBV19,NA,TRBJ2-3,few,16,TGTGCCAGTAGTATAGGGCCGGGTGTAGGGCAAGATACGCAGTATTTT,CASSIGPGVGQDTQYF
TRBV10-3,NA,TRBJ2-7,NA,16,TGTGCCATCAGCCTCCCGGGGGACAGTAGGAGCTACGAGCAGTACTTC,CAISLPGDSRSYEQYF
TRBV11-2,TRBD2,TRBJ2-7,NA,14,TGTGCCAGCAGCGCTAGCGGGAAGACCTACGAGCAGTACTTC,CASSASGKTYEQYF
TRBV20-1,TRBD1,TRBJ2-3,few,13,TGCAGTGTTCGGACAGGGGACAAGGGTACGCAGTATTTT,CSVRTGDKGTQYF
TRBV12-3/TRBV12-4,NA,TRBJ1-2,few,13,TGTGCCAGCAGTTTCATCGGGTTACAGGGCTACACCTTC,CASSFIGLQGYTF
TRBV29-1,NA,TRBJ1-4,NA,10,TGCAGCGTTAGAGGGAAAAAACTGTTTTTT,CSVRGKKLFF
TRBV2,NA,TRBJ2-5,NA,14,TGTGCCAGCAGATTGACAGAGACACAAGAGACCCAGTACTTC,CASRLTETQETQYF
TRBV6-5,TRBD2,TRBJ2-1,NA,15,TGTGCCAGCAGTTACCGCCCGGGGGGGCCCAATGAGCAGTTCTTC,CASSYRPGGPNEQFF
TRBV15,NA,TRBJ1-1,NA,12,TGTGCCACCAGCAGAGGTGGGTCTGAAGCTTTCTTT,CATSRGGSEAFF
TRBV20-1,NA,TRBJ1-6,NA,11,TGCAGTGCCCTCATATTGACAGGCCTCCACTTT,CSALILTGLHF
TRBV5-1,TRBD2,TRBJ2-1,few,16,TGCGCCAGCAGCTTGGGAACAAGCGGGAGGTACAATGAGCAGTTCTTC,CASSLGTSGRYNEQFF
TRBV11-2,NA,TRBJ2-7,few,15,TGTGCCAGCAGCTCCTTGCGGAGGGCTGTATACGAGCAGTACTTC,CASSSLRRAVYEQYF